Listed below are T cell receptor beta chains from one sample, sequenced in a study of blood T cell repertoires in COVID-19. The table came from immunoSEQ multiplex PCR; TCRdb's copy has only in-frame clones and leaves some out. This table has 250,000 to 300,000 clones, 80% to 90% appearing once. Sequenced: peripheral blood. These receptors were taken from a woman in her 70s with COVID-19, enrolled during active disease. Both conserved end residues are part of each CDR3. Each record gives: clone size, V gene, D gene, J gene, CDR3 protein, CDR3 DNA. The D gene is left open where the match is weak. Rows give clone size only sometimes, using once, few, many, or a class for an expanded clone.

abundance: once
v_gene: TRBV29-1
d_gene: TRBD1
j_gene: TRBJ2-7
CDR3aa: CSVIGTVYEQYF
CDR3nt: TGCAGCGTTATAGGGACAGTCTACGAGCAGTACTTC

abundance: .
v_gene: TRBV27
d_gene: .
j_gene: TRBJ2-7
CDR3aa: CASSFMVGGYEQYF
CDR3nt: TGTGCCAGCAGCTTTATGGTCGGGGGCTACGAGCAGTACTTC

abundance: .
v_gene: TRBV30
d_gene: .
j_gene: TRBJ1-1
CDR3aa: CAWSEGRGRTEAFF
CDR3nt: TGTGCCTGGAGTGAGGGGAGGGGTCGCACTGAAGCTTTCTTT

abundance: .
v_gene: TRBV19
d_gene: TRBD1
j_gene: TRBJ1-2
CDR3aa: CASSGTGAINYGYTF
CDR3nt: TGTGCCAGTAGTGGGACAGGGGCGATAAACTATGGCTACACCTTC

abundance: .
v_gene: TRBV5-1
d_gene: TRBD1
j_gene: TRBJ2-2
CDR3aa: CASSDWTGGPTGELFF
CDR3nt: TGCGCCAGCAGCGATTGGACAGGCGGGCCCACCGGGGAGCTGTTTTTT

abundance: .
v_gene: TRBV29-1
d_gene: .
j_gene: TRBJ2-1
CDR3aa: CSVQILEQFF
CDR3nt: TGCAGCGTTCAGATATTGGAGCAGTTCTTC

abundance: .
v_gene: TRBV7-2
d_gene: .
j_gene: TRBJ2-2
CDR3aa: CASSLARDAGELFF
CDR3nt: TGTGCCAGCAGCTTAGCGCGGGACGCCGGGGAGCTGTTTTTT

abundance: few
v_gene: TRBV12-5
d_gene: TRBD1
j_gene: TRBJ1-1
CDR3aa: CASGLEPGTVAFF
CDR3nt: TGTGCTAGTGGTTTGGAGCCTGGGACAGTAGCTTTCTTT

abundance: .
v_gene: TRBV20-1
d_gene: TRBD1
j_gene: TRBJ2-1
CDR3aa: CSANRGNEQFF
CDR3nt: TGCAGTGCAAACAGGGGGAATGAGCAGTTCTTC

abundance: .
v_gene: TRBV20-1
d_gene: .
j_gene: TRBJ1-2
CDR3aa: CSVESNYGYTF
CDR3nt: TGCAGTGTGGAGAGCAACTATGGCTACACCTTC

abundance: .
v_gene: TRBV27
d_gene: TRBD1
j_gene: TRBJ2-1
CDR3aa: CASSFTGQAYNEQFF
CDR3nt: TGTGCCAGCAGTTTTACGGGACAGGCTTACAATGAGCAGTTCTTC

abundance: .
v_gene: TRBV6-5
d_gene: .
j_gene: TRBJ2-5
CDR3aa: CASSRGAGETQYF
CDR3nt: TGTGCCAGCAGTCGGGGAGCGGGAGAGACCCAGTACTTC

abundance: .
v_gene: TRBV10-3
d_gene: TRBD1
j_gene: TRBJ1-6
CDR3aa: CAIRLQGVDSPLHF
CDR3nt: TGTGCCATCAGACTACAGGGGGTAGATTCACCCCTCCACTTT

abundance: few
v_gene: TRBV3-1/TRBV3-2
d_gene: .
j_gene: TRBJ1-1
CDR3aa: CASSQGGGFEAFF
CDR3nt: TGTGCCAGCAGCCAAGGGGGGGGATTTGAAGCTTTCTTT

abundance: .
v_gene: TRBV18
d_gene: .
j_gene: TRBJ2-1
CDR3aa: CASSPERPNNEQFF
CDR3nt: TGTGCCAGCTCACCAGAGAGGCCCAACAATGAGCAGTTCTTC

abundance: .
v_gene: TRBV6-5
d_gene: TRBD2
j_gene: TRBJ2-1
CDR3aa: CASSYLAGGDNEQFF
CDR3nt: TGTGCCAGCAGTTACTTGGCGGGGGGGGACAATGAGCAGTTCTTC

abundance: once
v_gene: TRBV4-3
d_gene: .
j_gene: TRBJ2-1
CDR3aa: CASSQGETPEFF
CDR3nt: TGCGCCAGCAGCCAAGGCGAGACTCCAGAGTTCTTC

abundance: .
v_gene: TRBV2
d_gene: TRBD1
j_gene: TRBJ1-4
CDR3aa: CASRTGTNEKLFF
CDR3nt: TGTGCCAGCCGGACAGGGACTAATGAAAAACTGTTTTTT

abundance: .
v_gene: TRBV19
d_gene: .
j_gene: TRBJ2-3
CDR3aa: CASSITVRHTDTQYF
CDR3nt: TGTGCCAGTAGTATAACGGTCCGACACACAGATACGCAGTATTTT

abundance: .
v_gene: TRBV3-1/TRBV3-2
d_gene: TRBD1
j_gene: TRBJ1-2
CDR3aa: CASTVKGAGSYGYTF
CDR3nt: TGTGCCAGCACCGTCAAGGGGGCGGGTTCCTATGGCTACACCTTC

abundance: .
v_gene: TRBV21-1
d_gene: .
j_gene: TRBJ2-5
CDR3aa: CASSKENSRGTQYF
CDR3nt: TGTGCCAGCAGCAAAGAGAACAGCCGTGGGACCCAGTACTTC

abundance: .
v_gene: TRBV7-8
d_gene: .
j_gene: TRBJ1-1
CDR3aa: CASSPRAEGFTEAFF
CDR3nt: TGTGCCAGCAGCCCCCGAGCGGAGGGGTTTACTGAAGCTTTCTTT